A single sample is the source of the 6 T cell receptor beta chains below, sequenced in a study of cytomegalovirus exposure and HLA in healthy donors. Researchers ran the PCR with 60 Vbeta and 13 Jbeta primers. Assay: immunoSEQ multiplex PCR; the TCRdb copy retains only in-frame clones and omits some. The sample is made up of 200,000 to 250,000 clones, and the top ten hold about 1.1% of it. Sequenced material: PBMCs. These receptors all come from a girl aged 2-10 years in good health and CMV-seropositive.

The rearrangement uses TRBV18 and TRBJ1-1, with TRBD1 identical over 7 bases. The germline V gene has CDR1 KGHSH and CDR2 LQKENI. CDR3 length equals 16 residues. V lost 4 bases to trimming and J lost 1 base; unmatched junction nucleotides: 9. CDR3 amino acids: CASSLYSGTANTEAFF. CDR3 bases: TGTGCCAGCTCACTCTACTCCGGGACAGCGAACACTGAAGCTTTCTTT.

The chain joins TRBV6-1 to TRBJ2-3; 7 nucleotides align to TRBD2. V dropped 7 bases and J dropped 4; count of bases not matched to a gene: 11. CDR1 is MNHNS and CDR2 is SASEGT in the germline V gene. The CDR3 length is 15 residues. Written as DNA, the CDR3 is TGTGCCAGCACCGTCCAGGCGGGAGTCCCAGATACGCAGTATTTT. This codes for CASTVQAGVPDTQYF.

The rearrangement uses TRBV6-5 and TRBJ2-3, with 8 bases aligning to TRBD2. There are 14 residues in the CDR3. V lost 4 bases, J lost 2 bases, and 2 bases stayed unmatched. Germline V gives CDR1 MNHEY, CDR2 SVGAGI. In DNA form, the CDR3 reads TGTGCCAGCAGTTTTAGCGGGACCACAGATACGCAGTATTTT. It is translated as CASSFSGTTDTQYF.

This chain connects TRBV4-1 to TRBJ2-1; TRBD2 matches at 8 bases. CDR1 is MGHRA, CDR2 YSYEKL, per germline. CDR3 length equals 15 residues. With V trimmed by 3 bases and J by 5 bases, 6 bases remained unmatched. The CDR3 loop is CASSQGTSRNNEQFF. CDR3 sequence (DNA): TGCGCCAGCAGCCAGGGGACTAGTCGGAACAATGAGCAGTTCTTC.

The V gene is TRBV6-1, the J gene TRBJ1-1; a weak D match, TRBD1 (6 bases). The CDR3 contains 15 residues. Germline V gene lookup returns CDR1 MNHNS and CDR2 SASEGT. The germline V and J ends were trimmed by 4 bases and 1 base, with 13 bases remaining between them. The CDR3 reads CASSGPGVPNTEAFF. CDR3 DNA: TGTGCCAGCAGTGGACCAGGGGTCCCGAACACTGAAGCTTTCTTT.

The J gene is TRBJ2-3, the V gene TRBV5-1, with D perhaps TRBD2 (6 bases). This CDR3 is 15 amino acids long. Trimming cost V 3 bases and J 0 bases, with 11 bases left between them. From germline, CDR1 is SGHRS and CDR2 YFSETQ. CDR3 amino acids: CASSSAGTSTDTQYF. The CDR3 region has the DNA TGCGCCAGCAGCTCGGCCGGGACTAGCACAGATACGCAGTATTTT. Full variable domain (missing parts from reference TRBV5-1 and TRBJ2-3): KAGVTQTPRYLIKTRGQQVTLSCSPISGHRSVSWYQQTPGQGLQFLFEYFSETQRNKGNFPGRFSGRQFSNSRSEMNVSTLELGDSALYLCASSSAGTSTDTQYFGPGTRLTVL.